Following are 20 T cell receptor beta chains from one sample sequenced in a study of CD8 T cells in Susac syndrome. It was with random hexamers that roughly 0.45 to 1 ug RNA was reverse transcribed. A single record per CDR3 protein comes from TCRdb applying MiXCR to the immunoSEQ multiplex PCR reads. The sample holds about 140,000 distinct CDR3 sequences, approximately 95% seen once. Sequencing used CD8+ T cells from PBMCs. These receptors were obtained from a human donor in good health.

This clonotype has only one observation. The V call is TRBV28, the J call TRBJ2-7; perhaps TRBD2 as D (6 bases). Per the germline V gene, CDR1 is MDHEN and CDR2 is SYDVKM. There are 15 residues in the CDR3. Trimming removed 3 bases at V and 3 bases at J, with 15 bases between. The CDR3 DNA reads TGTGCCAGCAGTTTCGTGGCGGGGCCCCTCTACGAGCAGTACTTC. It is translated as CASSFVAGPLYEQYF.

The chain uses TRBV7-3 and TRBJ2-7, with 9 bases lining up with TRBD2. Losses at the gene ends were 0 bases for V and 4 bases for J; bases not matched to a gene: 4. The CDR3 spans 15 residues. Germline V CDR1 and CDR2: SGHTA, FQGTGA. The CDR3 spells CASSLTGLAGYEQYF. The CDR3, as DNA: TGTGCCAGCAGCTTAACGGGGCTAGCGGGGTACGAGCAGTACTTC.

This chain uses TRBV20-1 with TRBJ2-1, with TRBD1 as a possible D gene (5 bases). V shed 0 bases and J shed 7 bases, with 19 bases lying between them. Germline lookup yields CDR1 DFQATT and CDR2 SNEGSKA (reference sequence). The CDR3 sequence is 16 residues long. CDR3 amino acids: CSARDSSEQAKNEQFF. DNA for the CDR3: TGCAGTGCTAGAGACTCAAGTGAACAGGCGAAGAATGAGCAGTTCTTC.

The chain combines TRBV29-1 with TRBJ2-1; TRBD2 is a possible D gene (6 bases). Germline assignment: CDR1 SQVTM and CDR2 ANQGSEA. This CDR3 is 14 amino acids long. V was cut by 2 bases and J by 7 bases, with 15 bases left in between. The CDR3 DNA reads TGCAGCGTTGAAACGGGAGCACGTAGGAATGAGCAGTTCTTC. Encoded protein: CSVETGARRNEQFF.

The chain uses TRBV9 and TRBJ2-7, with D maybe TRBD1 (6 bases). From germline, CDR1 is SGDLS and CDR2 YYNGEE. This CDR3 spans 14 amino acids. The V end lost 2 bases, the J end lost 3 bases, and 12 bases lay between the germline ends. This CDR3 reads CASSVGQTGYEQYF. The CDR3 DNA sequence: TGTGCCAGCAGCGTGGGACAAACAGGCTACGAGCAGTACTTC.

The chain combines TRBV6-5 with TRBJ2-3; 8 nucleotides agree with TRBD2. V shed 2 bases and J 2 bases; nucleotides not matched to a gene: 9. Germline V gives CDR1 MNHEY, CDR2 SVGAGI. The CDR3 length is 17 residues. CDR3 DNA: TGTGCCAGCAGTTACGGGTTGCGGGAGGCTACCACAGATACGCAGTATTTT. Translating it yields CASSYGLREATTDTQYF.

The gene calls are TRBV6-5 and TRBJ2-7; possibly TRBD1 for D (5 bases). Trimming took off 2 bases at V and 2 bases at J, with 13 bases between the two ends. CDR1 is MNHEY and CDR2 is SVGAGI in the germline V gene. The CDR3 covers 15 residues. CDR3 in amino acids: CASSYGDSQAYEQYF. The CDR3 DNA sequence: TGTGCCAGCAGTTACGGAGACAGCCAGGCCTACGAGCAGTACTTC.

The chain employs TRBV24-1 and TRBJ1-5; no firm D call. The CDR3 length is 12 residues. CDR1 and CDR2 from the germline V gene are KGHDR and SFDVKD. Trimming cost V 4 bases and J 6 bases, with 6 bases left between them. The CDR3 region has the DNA TGTGCCACCAGTGAGCTCGGTCAGCCCCAGCATTTT. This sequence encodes CATSELGQPQHF.

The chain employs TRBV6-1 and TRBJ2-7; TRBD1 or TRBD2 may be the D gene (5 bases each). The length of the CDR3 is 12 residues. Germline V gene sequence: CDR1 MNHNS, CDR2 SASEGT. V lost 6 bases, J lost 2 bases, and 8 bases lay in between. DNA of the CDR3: TGTGCCAGCAGGCAGGGACCCTACGAGCAGTACTTC. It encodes CASRQGPYEQYF.

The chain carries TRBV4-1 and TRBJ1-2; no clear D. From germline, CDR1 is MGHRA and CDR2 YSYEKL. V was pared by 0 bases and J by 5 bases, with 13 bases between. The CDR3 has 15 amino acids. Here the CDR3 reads CASSQEWVAVYGYTF. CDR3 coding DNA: TGCGCCAGCAGCCAAGAATGGGTGGCGGTGTATGGCTACACCTTC.

CDR3 in DNA: TGTGCCAGCAGCAAAAGGGCGGGCCAAGAGACCCAGTACTTC. As protein: CASSKRAGQETQYF. The rearrangement joins TRBV7-8 to TRBJ2-5; TRBD2 might be the D (5 bases). V lost 5 bases and J 1 base, leaving 11 bases between the germline ends. Germline CDR1 and CDR2: SGHVS and FQNEAQ. The CDR3 consists of 14 residues.

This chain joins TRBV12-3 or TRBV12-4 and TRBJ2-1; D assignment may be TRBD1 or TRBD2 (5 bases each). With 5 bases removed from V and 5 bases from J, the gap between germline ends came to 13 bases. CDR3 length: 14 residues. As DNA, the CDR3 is TGTGCCAGCAGTACCCTATTGGGACACAATGAGCAGTTCTTC. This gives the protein CASSTLLGHNEQFF.

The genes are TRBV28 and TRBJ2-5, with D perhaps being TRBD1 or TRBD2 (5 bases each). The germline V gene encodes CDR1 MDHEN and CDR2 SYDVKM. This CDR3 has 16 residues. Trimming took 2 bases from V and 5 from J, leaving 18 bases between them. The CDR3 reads CASSLVGDQREETQYF. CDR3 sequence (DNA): TGTGCCAGCAGTTTAGTCGGGGACCAAAGGGAGGAGACCCAGTACTTC.

The CDR3 nucleotides read TGTGCCAGCAGCCGGCTTTGGCCGATCACTGAAGCTTTCTTT. Amino acids: CASSRLWPITEAFF. The gene calls are TRBV7-6 and TRBJ1-1; unclear D gene. The CDR3 covers 14 residues. Germline lookup yields CDR1 SGHVS and CDR2 FNYEAQ. V lost 5 bases, J lost 4 bases, and 14 bases lay in between.

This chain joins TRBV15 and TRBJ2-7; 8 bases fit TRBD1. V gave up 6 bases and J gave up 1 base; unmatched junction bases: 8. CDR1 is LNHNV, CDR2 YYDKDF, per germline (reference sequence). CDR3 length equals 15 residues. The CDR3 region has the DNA TGTGCCACCAGACCCGACAGGGGAGCGTCCTACGAGCAGTACTTC. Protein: CATRPDRGASYEQYF.

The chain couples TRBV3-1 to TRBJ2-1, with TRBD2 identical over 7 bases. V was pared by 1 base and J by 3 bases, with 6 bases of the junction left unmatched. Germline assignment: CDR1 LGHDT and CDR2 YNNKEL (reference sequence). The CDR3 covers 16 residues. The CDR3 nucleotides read TGTGCCAGCAGCCAAGGGTCTAGCGGTTACTACAATGAGCAGTTCTTC. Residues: CASSQGSSGYYNEQFF.

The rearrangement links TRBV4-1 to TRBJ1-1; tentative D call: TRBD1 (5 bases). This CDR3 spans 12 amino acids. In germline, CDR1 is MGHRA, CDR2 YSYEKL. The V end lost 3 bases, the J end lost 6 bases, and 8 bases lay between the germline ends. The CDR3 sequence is CASSQTGAEAFF. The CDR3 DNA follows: TGCGCCAGCAGCCAGACGGGGGCTGAAGCTTTCTTT.

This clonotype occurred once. CDR3 in DNA: TGTGCCAGCAGCCAGTTTAGCGGGGTCTACGAGCAGTACTTC. Amino acids: CASSQFSGVYEQYF. This sequence joins TRBV3-1 and TRBJ2-7, with 8 bases lining up with TRBD2. The CDR3 consists of 14 residues. Germline V lookup: CDR1 LGHDT, CDR2 YNNKEL (reference sequence). Unmatched junction bases numbered 4, after V lost 3 bases and J lost 3 bases.

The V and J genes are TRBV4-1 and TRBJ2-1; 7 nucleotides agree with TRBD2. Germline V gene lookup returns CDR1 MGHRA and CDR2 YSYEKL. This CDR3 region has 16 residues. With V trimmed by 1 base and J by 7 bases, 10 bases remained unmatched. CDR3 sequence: CASSQVGLGRGNEQFF. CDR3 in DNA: TGCGCCAGCAGCCAAGTCGGACTAGGGCGGGGTAATGAGCAGTTCTTC.

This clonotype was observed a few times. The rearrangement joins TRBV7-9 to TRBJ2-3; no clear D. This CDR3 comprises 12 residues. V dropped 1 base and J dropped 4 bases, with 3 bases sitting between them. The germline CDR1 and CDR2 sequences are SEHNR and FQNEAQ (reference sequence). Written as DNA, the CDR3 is TGTGCCAGCAGCTTAGGGCCAGATACGCAGTATTTT. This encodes CASSLGPDTQYF.